The 19 T cell receptor beta chains below were found in one sample sequenced in a study of T cells after yellow fever vaccination. TCRdb analysed the 5' RACE reads with MiXCR anew, one entry per CDR3 protein. The sample holds 620,000 or so distinct CDR3 sequences; more than 9% are singletons and the top ten take about 15%. Sample: PBMCs, taken on the day of the yellow fever booster vaccination. The receptors originated from a man aged 25-40 years who received the YFV17D yellow fever vaccine.

V usage is TRBV18 and J usage is TRBJ1-1; D ambiguous. V was trimmed by 1 base and J by 3 bases, leaving 9 bases between them. This CDR3 contains 14 residues. Germline V CDR1 and CDR2: KGHSH, LQKENI. Written as DNA, the CDR3 is TGTGCCAGCTCACCACAGGGAGCTGACACTGAAGCTTTCTTT. It encodes CASSPQGADTEAFF.

This clonotype was found a few times. V is TRBV30 and J is TRBJ2-3; 8 bases are shared with TRBD2. The CDR3 spans 16 residues. Losses at the gene ends were 2 bases for V and 4 bases for J; bases not matched to a gene: 11. Germline loops: CDR1 GTSNPN, CDR2 SVGIG (reference sequence). CDR3 nucleotides: TGTGCCTGGAGTACCGGGACTAGTAGAAGGGCAGATACGCAGTATTTT. Residues: CAWSTGTSRRADTQYF. The full variable domain, its missing parts supplied by reference TRBV30 and TRBJ2-3, is SQTIHQWPATLVQPVGSPLSLECTVEGTSNPNLYWYRQAAGRGLQLLFYSVGIGQISSEVPQNLSASRPQDRQFILSSKKLLLSDSGFYLCAWSTGTSRRADTQYFGPGTRLTVL.

This clonotype has more than one count but fewer than ten. The chain has TRBV20-1 and TRBJ2-2; TRBD2 might be the D (5 bases). CDR1 and CDR2 (germline): DFQATT, SNEGSKA (reference sequence). There are 12 residues in the CDR3. The germline V and J ends were trimmed by 5 bases and 4 bases, with 8 bases remaining between them. In DNA, the CDR3 is TGCAGTGCTGAAAGCGGCACCGGGGAGCTGTTTTTT. The encoded protein is CSAESGTGELFF.

This chain connects TRBV7-9 to TRBJ2-5, with D perhaps TRBD1 or TRBD2 (5 bases each). This CDR3 is built from 14 residues. CDR1 and CDR2 from the germline V gene are SEHNR and FQNEAQ (reference sequence). Trimming removed 2 bases from V and 5 bases from J, with 12 bases in between. The CDR3 reads CASSLFVGEETQYF. CDR3 DNA: TGTGCCAGCAGCTTATTTGTGGGGGAGGAGACCCAGTACTTC.

The V call is TRBV11-2, the J call TRBJ2-6; possible D gene TRBD1, 5 bases. Germline V CDR1 and CDR2: SGHAT, FQNNGV. V lost 3 bases to trimming and J lost 1 base, with 16 bases between them. The CDR3 covers 18 residues. CDR3 DNA: TGTGCCAGCAGCTTTAGGACAAATACTCGTTCTGGGGCCAACGTCCTGACTTTC. Amino acids: CASSFRTNTRSGANVLTF.

V gene TRBV30 combines with J gene TRBJ1-1; possibly TRBD1 for D (6 bases). The CDR3 consists of 12 residues. CDR1 and CDR2 (germline): GTSNPN, SVGIG (reference sequence). Trimming pared 8 bases from V and 3 bases from J, leaving 13 bases between. CDR3 in amino acids: CAQGGLYTEAFF. The DNA for the CDR3 is TGTGCCCAAGGGGGACTCTACACTGAAGCTTTCTTT.

A few counts support this clonotype. The chain uses TRBV11-2 and TRBJ2-3; 8 bases line up with TRBD2. CDR3 length: 16 amino acids. Germline CDR1 SGHAT, CDR2 FQNNGV. V was clipped by 4 bases and J by 0 bases; unmatched bases: 6. The CDR3 DNA is TGTGCCAGCAGCTACTTAGCGGGAACTAGCACAGATACGCAGTATTTT. Protein product: CASSYLAGTSTDTQYF.

This clonotype showed up just a few times. V and J are TRBV6-1 and TRBJ2-1; 8 bases are shared with TRBD1. Germline V gives CDR1 MNHNS, CDR2 SASEGT. The CDR3 length is 14 residues. With V trimmed by 6 bases and J by 12 bases, 13 bases remained unmatched. The DNA of the CDR3 is TGTGCCAGCAGCCCAGCCCCTCAGGGGGCAGGGCAGTTCTTC. This gives the protein CASSPAPQGAGQFF.

The chain uses TRBV5-1 and TRBJ2-1; 9 nucleotides line up with TRBD1. Germline V lookup: CDR1 SGHRS, CDR2 YFSETQ. The V gene end was trimmed by 5 bases and the J gene end by 4 bases; junction bases not matched to a gene: 1. This CDR3 spans 13 amino acids. The CDR3 bases are TGCGCCAGCAGACAGGGGGCGTACAATGAGCAGTTCTTC. Its translation: CASRQGAYNEQFF.

The chain carries TRBV18 and TRBJ2-7; 10 nucleotides agree with TRBD2. The germline gives CDR1 KGHSH, CDR2 LQKENI. The CDR3 contains 15 residues. The V segment lost 6 bases and the J segment 6 bases; nucleotides outside the gene matches: 11. For the CDR3, the DNA is TGTGCCAGCTCTAACACAGCGGGAGGGCCATTCGAGCAGTACTTC. It is translated as CASSNTAGGPFEQYF.

This clonotype was detected a few times. The chain employs TRBV7-9 and TRBJ2-7; maybe TRBD2 (6 bases). The CDR3 sequence is 13 residues long. Germline assignment: CDR1 SEHNR and CDR2 FQNEAQ (reference sequence). V gave up 1 base and J gave up 6 bases, with 10 bases separating them. CDR3 region: CASSLGGLTEQYF. The DNA of the CDR3 is TGTGCCAGCAGCTTAGGGGGACTGACCGAGCAGTACTTC.

The rearrangement joins TRBV7-8 to TRBJ2-2; D unresolved. The germline V gene encodes CDR1 SGHVS and CDR2 FQNEAQ. Trimming removed 4 bases from V and 6 bases from J, with 6 bases in between. This CDR3 is 12 amino acids long. CDR3 in amino acids: CASSSDAGELFF. The DNA for the CDR3 is TGTGCCAGCAGCTCAGACGCCGGGGAGCTGTTTTTT.

The V gene is TRBV11-2, the J gene TRBJ2-7, with TRBD2 matching over 13 bases. The CDR3 consists of 19 residues. The germline V gene encodes CDR1 SGHAT and CDR2 FQNNGV. V lost 5 bases, J lost 0 bases, and 13 bases stayed unmatched. CDR3 DNA sequence: TGTGCCAGCAGCCCGAGACTAGCGGGAGGCACCCACGCCTCCTACGAGCAGTACTTC. Its protein product is CASSPRLAGGTHASYEQYF.

This chain uses TRBV4-2 with TRBJ1-5; unclear D gene. CDR3 size: 18 residues. Deletions cut 3 bases from V and 6 bases from J, with 24 bases between. Germline V gives CDR1 LGHNA, CDR2 YNFKEQ. The CDR3: CASSQSAGNYFAGQPQHF. The CDR3 DNA follows: TGTGCCAGCAGCCAGTCCGCCGGCAACTACTTTGCCGGTCAGCCCCAGCATTTT.

This clonotype was detected only a few times. This sequence joins TRBV7-2 and TRBJ2-1; 10 nucleotides align to TRBD1. This CDR3 has 15 amino acids. V shed 5 bases, J shed 3 bases, and the junction held 4 bases outside the gene matches. Germline V gene sequence: CDR1 SGHTA, CDR2 FQGNSA. The CDR3 DNA reads TGTGCCAGCAGCCGCTGGACAGGGGGCTACAATGAGCAGTTCTTC. Translation gives CASSRWTGGYNEQFF.

The J gene is TRBJ2-1, the V gene TRBV6-1, with 9 bases lining up with TRBD1. V lost 6 bases, J lost 7 bases, and 10 bases stayed unmatched. Germline CDR1 and CDR2: MNHNS and SASEGT. The CDR3 runs 15 residues. The CDR3 here is CASRIPGQGKNEQFF. The CDR3 DNA reads TGTGCCAGCAGAATTCCAGGACAGGGGAAAAATGAGCAGTTCTTC.

The chain employs TRBV20-1 and TRBJ2-7; 9 bases align to TRBD2. Germline assignment: CDR1 DFQATT and CDR2 SNEGSKA (reference sequence). V gave up 5 bases and J gave up 1 base; unmatched junction bases: 15. The CDR3 runs to 17 residues. The CDR3 coding sequence is TGCAGTGCTGGGGGGCAGGGCAGTAGCGGGAGTTCCTACGAGCAGTACTTC. Its protein product is CSAGGQGSSGSSYEQYF.

The chain uses TRBV7-6 and TRBJ2-3; D unresolved. Trimming stripped 5 bases from V and 1 base from J, with 7 bases between. The CDR3 runs to 13 residues. Germline-derived CDR1 and CDR2 are SGHVS and FNYEAQ. The CDR3 reads CASSHDRTDTQYF. CDR3 bases: TGTGCCAGCAGCCACGACCGCACAGATACGCAGTATTTT.

The V call is TRBV24-1, the J call TRBJ2-1; tentative D call: TRBD1 (5 bases). Trimming shortened V by 8 bases and J by 4 bases, and 8 bases separated the two germline ends. Looked up from germline, CDR1 is KGHDR and CDR2 is SFDVKD. This CDR3 has 12 residues. The DNA for the CDR3 is TGTGCCACCAATACAGGATACAATGAGCAGTTCTTC. This encodes CATNTGYNEQFF.